In its sample, the clone carrying this TCR beta chain ranks as medium-sized. Its matching antigen is unknown. Synthesis of TCR beta cDNA was carried out from 500 ng total RNA with a constant-region primer. Libraries for TCR beta were built through three nested multiplex PCR rounds, which together made up a slightly modified ARM-PCR procedure. With TRBV1-TRBV30 forward primers and a C-beta reverse primer, the first two PCR rounds were run for 9 to 10 cycles each. TCRdb re-called the multiplex PCR reads with MiXCR, one entry per CDR3 protein. The repertoire holds about 210,000 distinct CDR3 sequences, about two thirds seen once, with 5.5% to 9% in the top ten. The data were taken from a study of tumor-infiltrating lymphocytes in primary liver carcinoma. Turning to the study itself: Resection treated the patients' primary liver carcinoma. Patients comprised men and women whose ages fell between 30 and 69 years.

Blood RNA came from unsorted whole blood; germline DNA was also extracted. Germline CDR1 SGHNT, CDR2 YENEEA. The CDR3 has 16 residues. V was trimmed by 1 base and J by 3 bases, leaving 12 bases between them. Study-wide results and caveats: Relative to tumor region pairs, the tumor-adjacent and tumor-blood pairs showed overlap that was lower. Blood trailed tumors significantly in top-250-clone fraction (p = 0.039).

The sequence was collected from a woman in her sixties or seventies with primary liver carcinoma and hepatitis B virus infection. Sequencing was carried out using peripheral blood. This chain joins TRBV11-3 and TRBJ2-2; perhaps D is TRBD1 or TRBD2 (5 bases each). CDR3 nucleotide sequence: TGTGCCAGCAGCTTAGGAGGGGCTGCGGACACCGGGGAGCTGTTTTTT. Translating it yields CASSLGGAADTGELFF.